These 19 T cell receptor beta chains were sequenced from one sample in a study of OX40 agonist ivuxolimab in advanced cancers. The method was immunoSEQ multiplex PCR; TCRdb's version includes in-frame clones alone and lacks a portion of them. The sample lists 41,000 or so clones, just under 85% occurring once. The specimen comprised CD4+ or CD8+ T cells sorted from blood, sampled in a trial of the OX40 agonist ivuxolimab. The receptor set was obtained from an adult with an advanced solid tumor such as melanoma, head and neck, liver or kidney cancer.

V gene TRBV19 combines with J gene TRBJ1-2; D may be TRBD1 (5 bases). The germline V gene encodes CDR1 LNHDA and CDR2 SQIVND (reference sequence). The CDR3 has 19 amino acids. The V and J ends lost 6 bases and 1 base respectively, with 27 bases between them. The CDR3 loop is CASRWTFRDGERGNYGYTF. DNA of the CDR3: TGTGCCAGTAGATGGACGTTCCGGGACGGTGAGCGAGGTAACTATGGCTACACCTTC.

The V call is TRBV5-1, the J call TRBJ1-2, with D unresolved. Germline V gene sequence: CDR1 SGHRS, CDR2 YFSETQ. The V gene lost 1 base and the J gene lost 8 bases, with 9 bases spanning the gap. The CDR3 has 12 amino acids. The CDR3 loop is CASSLLVRGYTF. CDR3 DNA: TGCGCCAGCAGCTTGTTGGTCAGGGGCTACACCTTC.

With respect to this clone: A read error may account for a junction end that differs from germline. The CDR3 here is CASSQALQQGGEQYF. CDR3 in DNA: TGCGCCAGCAGCCAAGCCCTTCAACAGGGTGGCGAGCAGTACTTC. V gene TRBV13 combines with J gene TRBJ2-7; possibly TRBD1 for D (6 bases). Germline-derived CDR1 and CDR2 are PRHDT and FYEKMQ (reference sequence). The CDR3 has 15 residues.

This chain connects TRBV6-1 to TRBJ1-4, with D perhaps TRBD1 (6 bases). The germline V gene encodes CDR1 MNHNS and CDR2 SASEGT. V lost 9 bases and J 0 bases, leaving 11 bases between the germline ends. This CDR3 spans 14 amino acids. Written as DNA, the CDR3 is TGTGCCAGTGAGACAGGAGCAACTAATGAAAAACTGTTTTTT. This gives the protein CASETGATNEKLFF.

The genes are TRBV10-3 and TRBJ2-3; possible D gene TRBD2, 6 bases. V shed 4 bases and J shed 2 bases, with 16 bases lying between them. This CDR3 spans 16 amino acids. Germline assignment: CDR1 ENHRY and CDR2 SYGVKD. In DNA form, the CDR3 reads TGTGCCATCAGTGTGCGTATGGCGGGGACCACAGATACGCAGTATTTT. Its protein product is CAISVRMAGTTDTQYF.

The gene calls are TRBV18 and TRBJ1-4; TRBD1 might be the D (5 bases). CDR1 is KGHSH and CDR2 is LQKENI in the germline V gene. This CDR3 has 15 residues. Trimming cost V 3 bases and J 0 bases, with 8 bases left between them. The CDR3 is CASSPQGATNEKLFF. The CDR3 DNA sequence: TGTGCCAGCTCACCCCAGGGCGCAACTAATGAAAAACTGTTTTTT.

The chain joins TRBV18 to TRBJ1-3, with D possibly TRBD1 on 5 matching bases. The CDR3 is 14 amino acids. V lost 1 base and J lost 1, with 5 bases in between. Germline lookup yields CDR1 KGHSH and CDR2 LQKENI. The CDR3 nucleotides read TGTGCCAGCTCACCACAGGGGTCTGGAAACACCATATATTTT. Protein sequence: CASSPQGSGNTIYF. Filled out from reference TRBV18 and TRBJ1-3, the complete variable domain reads NAGVMQNPRHLVRRRGQEARLRCSPMKGHSHVYWYRQLPEEGLKFMVYLQKENIIDESGMPKERFSAEFPKEGPSILRIQQVVRGDSAAYFCASSPQGSGNTIYFGEGSWLTVV.

The J gene is TRBJ1-4, the V gene TRBV7-7, with 12 bases fitting TRBD1. The junction had 4 bases not matched to a gene; V was cut back by 4 bases and J by 7 bases. Looked up from germline, CDR1 is SSHAT and CDR2 is FNYEAQ (reference sequence). This CDR3 comprises 15 residues. CDR3 nucleotides: TGTGCCAGCAGCTCCGGGACAGGGGGCCTTGAAAAACTGTTTTTT. It encodes CASSSGTGGLEKLFF.

This chain links TRBV4-1 with TRBJ2-2, with 7 bases identical to TRBD1. Per the germline V gene, CDR1 is MGHRA and CDR2 is YSYEKL. The CDR3 has 17 amino acids. The junction had 11 bases not matched to a gene; V was cut back by 4 bases and J by 3 bases. CDR3 sequence (DNA): TGCGCCAGCAGCCCAGGACCGCTTGACAGGGACACCGGGGAGCTGTTTTTT. It is translated as CASSPGPLDRDTGELFF.

The chain uses TRBV6-1 and TRBJ1-3; D uncertain. The germline gives CDR1 MNHNS, CDR2 SASEGT. V lost 2 bases to trimming and J lost 0 bases, with 5 bases between them. The CDR3 consists of 14 residues. This chain's CDR3 is CASSESSSGNTIYF. CDR3 nucleotide sequence: TGTGCCAGCAGTGAAAGTTCCTCTGGAAACACCATATATTTT.

This chain joins TRBV7-6 and TRBJ2-7; 10 bases line up with TRBD2. This CDR3 is 16 amino acids long. CDR1 and CDR2 (germline): SGHVS, FNYEAQ. Trimming cost V 1 base and J 9 bases; bases outside gene matches: 12. CDR3 sequence: CASSLDGLAGARVQYF. CDR3 in DNA: TGTGCCAGCAGCTTAGATGGCCTAGCGGGAGCGCGGGTGCAGTACTTC.

This clone was observed a single time. This chain links TRBV2 with TRBJ2-7; 7 bases align to TRBD1. The CDR3 is 15 residues long. Germline V gives CDR1 SNHLY, CDR2 FYNNEI. Losses at the gene ends were 3 bases for V and 0 bases for J; bases not matched to a gene: 5. Here the CDR3 DNA reads TGTGCCAGCAGTGAGGGGACAGATTCCTCCTACGAGCAGTACTTC. Residues: CASSEGTDSSYEQYF.

The chain combines TRBV2 with TRBJ2-7; TRBD2 agrees at 9 bases. The J segment lost 5 bases and the V segment lost 11 bases, leaving 13 bases of the junction unmatched. The germline CDR1 and CDR2 sequences are SNHLY and FYNNEI. The CDR3 has 14 residues. The CDR3 here is CAGSSAGGWNEQYF. The CDR3 nucleotides read TGTGCCGGCTCGTCTGCGGGGGGGTGGAACGAGCAGTACTTC.

The V and J genes are TRBV9 and TRBJ1-5; D is possibly TRBD1 (5 bases). The germline gives CDR1 SGDLS, CDR2 YYNGEE. The CDR3 totals 13 residues. V lost 1 base to trimming and J lost 9 bases, with 11 bases between them. CDR3 amino acids: CASSVTGSPPQHF. The CDR3 DNA sequence: TGTGCCAGCAGCGTAACAGGATCCCCGCCCCAGCATTTT.

The chain couples TRBV7-9 to TRBJ2-1; 12 bases agree with TRBD2. The CDR3 contains 16 residues. Trimming cost V 10 bases and J 5 bases; bases outside gene matches: 12. CDR1 is SEHNR and CDR2 is FQNEAQ in the germline V gene (reference sequence). The CDR3 nucleotides are TGTGCCACGTATATGGGGACTAGCGGGCGTAACAATGAGCAGTTCTTC. This codes for CATYMGTSGRNNEQFF.

The gene calls are TRBV10-1 and TRBJ1-5; D is possibly TRBD1 (5 bases). Germline-derived CDR1 and CDR2 are WNHNN and SYGVQD (reference sequence). CDR3 length equals 17 residues. Trimming removed 0 bases at V and 2 bases at J, with 14 bases between. CDR3 in DNA: TGCGCCAGCAGTGAGTCGAAGACAGACCTCTGCAATCAGCCCCAGCATTTT. Protein sequence: CASSESKTDLCNQPQHF.

This clone was picked up one time. The chain carries TRBV23-1 and TRBJ2-1; TRBD2 might be the D (5 bases). TRBV23-1 belongs to the ORF category, with a function that is uncertain. V was pared by 4 bases and J by 4 bases, with 11 bases between. This CDR3 has 14 residues. CDR3 region: CASSRAGGYNEQFF. As DNA, the CDR3 is TGCGCCAGCAGTCGGGCCGGCGGGTACAATGAGCAGTTCTTC.

The chain combines TRBV7-2 with TRBJ1-6, with TRBD1 matching 9 bases. The CDR3 sequence is 14 residues long. J lost 10 bases, V lost 4 bases, and 5 bases had no gene match. Germline CDR1 is SGHTA and CDR2 is FQGNSA. CDR3 amino acids: CASSYRGLGSPLHF. Here the CDR3 DNA reads TGTGCCAGCAGCTACAGGGGGCTCGGGTCACCCCTCCACTTT. Combining the CDR3 with reference TRBV7-2 and TRBJ1-6 gives the whole variable domain GAGVSQSPSNKVTEKGKDVELRCDPISGHTALYWYRQSLGQGLEFLIYFQGNSAPDKSGLPSDRFSAERTGGSVSTLTIQRTQQEDSAVYLCASSYRGLGSPLHFGNGTRLTVT.

This clone appeared a single time. V gene TRBV7-2 combines with J gene TRBJ2-2, with D perhaps matching TRBD2 (5 bases). This CDR3 has 14 amino acids. From germline, CDR1 is SGHTA and CDR2 FQGNSA. V was trimmed by 8 bases and J by 5 bases, leaving 15 bases between them. CDR3 DNA sequence: TGTGCCAGCTCGAGTGCCGGGGTTACCGGGGAGCTGTTTTTT. Its protein is CASSSAGVTGELFF.